A selection of T cell receptor beta chains follows, all from one sample in a study of blood T cell repertoires in COVID-19. The protocol was immunoSEQ multiplex PCR, while the TCRdb copy is restricted to in-frame clones and leaves out a portion. The sample lists 110,000 to 150,000 clones, around 83% occurring once. Sample: peripheral blood. The receptors originated from a human donor in a cohort sampled during active COVID-19. CDR3s include the opening cysteine and the closing phenylalanine or tryptophan. D genes are given only for firm matches. A clone size is listed for some rows: how often the clone was seen (once, few, many), or a class if it is expanded.

J,V,D,size,DNA,CDR3
TRBJ2-7,TRBV28,TRBD1,NA,TGTGCCAGCAGGCCCGCCGGGGACAGGGGGCACGAGCAGTACTTC,CASRPAGDRGHEQYF
TRBJ1-5,TRBV9,TRBD1,NA,TGTGCCAGCAGCCAACAGGGGGAGGATGATCAGCCCCAGCATTTT,CASSQQGEDDQPQHF
TRBJ2-1,TRBV10-1,TRBD1,NA,TGCGCGTCTATAAAGGGACAGGGTGAGTGCGATGAGCAGTTCTTC,CASIKGQGECDEQFF
TRBJ2-1,TRBV27,NA,few,TGTGCCAGCGGTGCTGACATTATCTCCTACAATGAGCAGTTCTTC,CASGADIISYNEQFF
TRBJ1-2,TRBV6-1,TRBD1,NA,TGTGCCAGCAGTGAAGAGACAGGGGGCTACGGCTACACCTTC,CASSEETGGYGYTF
TRBJ2-1,TRBV11-2,TRBD2,NA,TGTGCCAGCAGCTTAGATGGGCCCGGACTAGCGGGAGGCAACGATGAGCAGTTCTTC,CASSLDGPGLAGGNDEQFF
TRBJ2-5,TRBV7-6,NA,NA,TGTGCCAGCAGCTTAGACCCAGGGATCGGTTTAGAGACCCAGTACTTC,CASSLDPGIGLETQYF
TRBJ2-7,TRBV18,TRBD1,NA,TGTGCCAGCTCACCGCCGGGACAGGGGGTAGAGCAGTACTTC,CASSPPGQGVEQYF
TRBJ2-5,TRBV2,NA,NA,TGTGCCAGCAGTATAGAAGAGACCCAGTACTTC,CASSIEETQYF
TRBJ2-5,TRBV24-1,TRBD1,NA,TGTGCCACCAGTGCGGACAGGGAGTTGGAAGAGACCCAGTACTTC,CATSADRELEETQYF
TRBJ1-5,TRBV11-2,NA,NA,TGTGCCAGCAGCTTAGATCGTTCAGCGGGTCAGCCCCAGCATTTT,CASSLDRSAGQPQHF
TRBJ1-3,TRBV6-1,NA,NA,TGTGCCAGCAGTGAAACCCTGGGGGCCCAGACTTTT,CASSETLGAQTF
TRBJ1-5,TRBV7-2,NA,NA,TGTGCCAGCAGCTTAGATCCAGGTCCAACTCAGCCCCAGCATTTT,CASSLDPGPTQPQHF
TRBJ2-5,TRBV24-1,NA,NA,TGTGCCACCAGTGATTTGCTCGACAGGCCGGGTCAAGAGACCCAGTACTTC,CATSDLLDRPGQETQYF
TRBJ2-3,TRBV20-1,TRBD2,NA,TGCAGTGCTAGTGCGACTAGCGGGAGTGGAGATACGCAGTATTTT,CSASATSGSGDTQYF
TRBJ1-1,TRBV12-3/TRBV12-4,TRBD1,few,TGTGCCAGCAGGGGACAGGGAATCGCTGAAGCTTTCTTT,CASRGQGIAEAFF
TRBJ2-7,TRBV7-3,TRBD2,NA,TGTGCCAGCAGCCTGACTAGCGGGAGGCAATCCGAGCAGTACTTC,CASSLTSGRQSEQYF
TRBJ2-7,TRBV29-1,NA,NA,TGCAGCGTTGAAGAACCTACATCGGGGTCCTACGAGCAGTACTTC,CSVEEPTSGSYEQYF
TRBJ1-6,TRBV5-1,NA,NA,TGCGCCAGCAGCTTGGTAACACAGGGTATGGGTAATTCACCCCTCCACTTT,CASSLVTQGMGNSPLHF
TRBJ2-7,TRBV19,NA,NA,TGTGCCAGTAGTCCGATCCTGGGCAACGAGCAGTACTTC,CASSPILGNEQYF
TRBJ2-7,TRBV27,NA,NA,TGTGCCAGCAGTCACCGGGTAGGGGGTGAGCAGTACTTC,CASSHRVGGEQYF
TRBJ2-1,TRBV7-8,NA,NA,TGTGCCAGCAGCTTAATGCGGGGCGTCAATGAGCAGTTCTTC,CASSLMRGVNEQFF
TRBJ2-2,TRBV24-1,TRBD2,NA,TGTGCCACCAGTGAAGGCGGGACTAGCGGGACCGGGGAGCTGTTTTTT,CATSEGGTSGTGELFF
TRBJ2-7,TRBV7-2,TRBD2,NA,TGTGCCAGCAGCTTAGGACTAGCGGGAGGCACCTACGAGCAGTACTTC,CASSLGLAGGTYEQYF
TRBJ2-1,TRBV28,TRBD2,NA,TGTGCCAGCAGTTTGTGGACTAGCGGGGGTTACTACAATGAGCAGTTCTTC,CASSLWTSGGYYNEQFF
TRBJ2-7,TRBV7-2,NA,NA,TGTGCCAGCACAGCAGGGGTCCTACCTTACGAGCAGTACTTC,CASTAGVLPYEQYF
TRBJ2-6,TRBV5-8,NA,NA,TGTGCCAGCAGCCGGGTGGGGACACTAACTCCCTCTGGGGCCAACGTCCTGACTTTC,CASSRVGTLTPSGANVLTF
TRBJ1-5,TRBV7-2,NA,NA,TGTGCCAGCAGCTTAGGGCCGAACAATCAGCCCCAGCATTTT,CASSLGPNNQPQHF
TRBJ2-5,TRBV11-2,TRBD2,once,TGTGCCAGCAGGCTCTCGGGGGATGGGACTAGCGGGACCCAGTACTTC,CASRLSGDGTSGTQYF
TRBJ2-1,TRBV18,NA,NA,TGTGCCAGCTCACCCCGAGAAGGGGCGTACAATGAGCAGTTCTTC,CASSPREGAYNEQFF
TRBJ1-3,TRBV7-4,TRBD1,NA,TGTGCCAGCACCCCTCCTACAGGGGGCGGAAACACCATATATTTT,CASTPPTGGGNTIYF
TRBJ1-5,TRBV19,TRBD1,NA,TGTGCCAGTAGTGCCGGGACAGGGGTACAGCCCCAGCATTTT,CASSAGTGVQPQHF
TRBJ1-5,TRBV7-9,NA,NA,TGTGCCAGCAGCTTAGGAACAGGGAGGGGAAGGCCCCAGCATTTT,CASSLGTGRGRPQHF
TRBJ1-2,TRBV5-1,NA,NA,TGCGCCTCAGGGGACGGCGTTTATGGCTACACCTTC,CASGDGVYGYTF
TRBJ1-4,TRBV5-1,NA,NA,TGCGCCAGCAGCTCTGGAAGGGGCGAAAAACTGTTTTTT,CASSSGRGEKLFF
TRBJ2-1,TRBV18,TRBD2,once,TGTGCCAGCTCACCCGTGCTCCTAGCGGGGGACAGCAATGAGCAGTTCTTC,CASSPVLLAGDSNEQFF
TRBJ1-1,TRBV18,TRBD1,few,TGTGCCAGCTCACTAGCTAGAAGGACAGGGGACACTGAAGCTTTCTTT,CASSLARRTGDTEAFF
TRBJ2-1,TRBV7-9,NA,NA,TGTGCCAGCCTCAGAGGACAGAGCCCCCCACAGTTCTTC,CASLRGQSPPQFF
TRBJ2-7,TRBV2,NA,NA,TGTGCCAGCAGTGAAGCGTTAGGGGGGGTGAACGAGCAGTACTTC,CASSEALGGVNEQYF
TRBJ2-1,TRBV3-1/TRBV3-2,NA,few,TGTGCCAGCAGCCAATTCTCTGAGCAGTTCTTC,CASSQFSEQFF
TRBJ2-7,TRBV5-1,NA,once,TGCGCCAGCAGCTTGTTAGGGGGAGCGGAAAACGAGCAGTACTTC,CASSLLGGAENEQYF
TRBJ2-6,TRBV11-2,NA,NA,TGTGCCAGCAGCGCCCGGGAAGCACCCCTCTCTGGGGCCAACGTCCTGACTTTC,CASSAREAPLSGANVLTF
TRBJ2-3,TRBV7-8,NA,NA,TGTGCCAGCAGCCCCAGGCGAGGGTGGAGCACAGATACGCAGTATTTT,CASSPRRGWSTDTQYF
TRBJ2-7,TRBV6-2/TRBV6-3,NA,few,TGTGCCAGCAGTTCGATCCCGGACGAGCAGTACTTC,CASSSIPDEQYF
TRBJ1-4,TRBV3-1/TRBV3-2,NA,NA,TGTGCCAGCAGCCCACAACAGGGTGTGGGTGAAAAACTGTTTTTT,CASSPQQGVGEKLFF
TRBJ1-2,TRBV30,TRBD1,NA,TGTGCCTGGAGCCAGACAGGGGAGTATGGCTACACCTTC,CAWSQTGEYGYTF
TRBJ1-2,TRBV6-4,NA,NA,TGTGCCAGCAGTGACTCCCCCTTCTCCTATGGCTACACCTTC,CASSDSPFSYGYTF
TRBJ1-1,TRBV7-2,TRBD1,NA,TGTGCCAGCGGTGAACAGGGGGCTGGGATCACTGAAGCTTTCTTT,CASGEQGAGITEAFF
TRBJ2-3,TRBV5-1,TRBD2,NA,TGCGCCAGCAGCTTGCTAGCGGGATCAGATACGCAGTATTTT,CASSLLAGSDTQYF
TRBJ2-7,TRBV6-6,NA,once,TGTGCCAGCAGTTACTCTGGGGGCCCAACCTACGAGCAGTACTTC,CASSYSGGPTYEQYF